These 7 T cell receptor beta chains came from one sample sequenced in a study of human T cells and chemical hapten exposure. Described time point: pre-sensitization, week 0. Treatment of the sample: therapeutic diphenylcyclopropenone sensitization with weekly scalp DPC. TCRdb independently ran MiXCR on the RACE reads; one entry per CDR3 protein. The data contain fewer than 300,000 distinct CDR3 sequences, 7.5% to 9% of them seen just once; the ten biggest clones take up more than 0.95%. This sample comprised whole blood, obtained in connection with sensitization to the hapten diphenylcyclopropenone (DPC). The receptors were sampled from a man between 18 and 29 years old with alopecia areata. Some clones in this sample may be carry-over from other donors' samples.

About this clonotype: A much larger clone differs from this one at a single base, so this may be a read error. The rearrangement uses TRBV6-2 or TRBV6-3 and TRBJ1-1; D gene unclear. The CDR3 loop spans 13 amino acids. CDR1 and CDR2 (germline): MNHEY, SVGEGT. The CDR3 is CTSGGPVDTEAFF. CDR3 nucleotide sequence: TGTACCAGCGGAGGCCCCGTAGACACTGAAGCTTTCTTT.

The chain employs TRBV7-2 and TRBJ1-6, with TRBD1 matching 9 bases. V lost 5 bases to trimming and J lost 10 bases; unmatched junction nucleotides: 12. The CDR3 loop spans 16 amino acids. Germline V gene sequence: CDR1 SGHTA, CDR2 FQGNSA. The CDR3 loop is CASSTNWTGARSPLHF. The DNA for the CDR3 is TGTGCCAGCAGCACAAACTGGACAGGGGCTCGCTCACCCCTCCACTTT.

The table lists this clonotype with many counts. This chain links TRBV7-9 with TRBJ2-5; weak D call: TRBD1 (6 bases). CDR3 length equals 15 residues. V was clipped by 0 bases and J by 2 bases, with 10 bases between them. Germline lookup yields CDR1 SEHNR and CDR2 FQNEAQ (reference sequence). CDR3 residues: CASSLATGRQETQYF. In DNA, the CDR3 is TGTGCCAGCAGCTTAGCTACAGGGAGACAAGAGACCCAGTACTTC.

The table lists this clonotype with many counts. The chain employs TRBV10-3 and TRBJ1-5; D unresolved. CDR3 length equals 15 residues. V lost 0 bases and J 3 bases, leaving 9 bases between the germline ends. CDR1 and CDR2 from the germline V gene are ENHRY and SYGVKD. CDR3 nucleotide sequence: TGTGCCATCAGTGAGTCAAGAGGAGCCAATCAGCCCCAGCATTTT. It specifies CAISESRGANQPQHF.

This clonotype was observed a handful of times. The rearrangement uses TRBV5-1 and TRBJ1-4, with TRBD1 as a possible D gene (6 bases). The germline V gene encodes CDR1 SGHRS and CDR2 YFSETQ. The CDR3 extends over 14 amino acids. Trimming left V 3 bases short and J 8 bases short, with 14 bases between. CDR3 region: CASSSQGRMEKLFF. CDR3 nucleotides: TGCGCCAGCAGCTCTCAGGGGAGGATGGAAAAACTGTTTTTT.

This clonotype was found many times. CDR3 region: CASRLAGTDTQYF. In nucleotides, the CDR3 is TGTGCCAGCAGACTAGCGGGCACAGATACGCAGTATTTT. V usage is TRBV27 and J usage is TRBJ2-3; 8 nucleotides line up with TRBD2. V lost 6 bases and J lost 1; bases outside the gene matches: 0. Germline loops: CDR1 MNHEY, CDR2 SMNVEV (reference sequence). CDR3 length equals 13 residues.

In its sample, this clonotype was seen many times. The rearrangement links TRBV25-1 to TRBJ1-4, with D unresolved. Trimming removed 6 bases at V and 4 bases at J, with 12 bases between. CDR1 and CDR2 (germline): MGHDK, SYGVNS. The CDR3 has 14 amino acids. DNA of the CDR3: TGTGCCAGCAGCACCGGGCGGCTTAATGAAAAACTGTTTTTT. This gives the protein CASSTGRLNEKLFF.